The present TCR beta chain was sequenced within a study of T cells in Graves' hyperthyroidism and ophthalmopathy. CDR3 length: 16 residues. Trimming took 0 bases from V and 0 from J, leaving 11 bases between them. Germline V gene data show CDR1 as SGDLS and CDR2 as YYNGEE. This clonotype was found many times. RNA transcripts gave rise to amplified TCR beta CDR3 regions. Using the HTBI primer set, a first-round RT-PCR was run on the TCR CDR3. Each CDR3 protein gets one entry after TCRdb re-called the multiplex PCR reads with MiXCR. In the table there are 500,000 or so distinct CDR3 sequences, roughly 18% of which are singletons.

The clonotype originates from a young woman with Graves' ophthalmopathy. Sequenced input: blood. The chain uses TRBV9 and TRBJ2-3; no clear D. In DNA, the CDR3 is TGTGCCAGCAGCGTAGACGGATCCCCAAGCACAGATACGCAGTATTTT. As protein: CASSVDGSPSTDTQYF.